This TCR beta chain was sequenced for a study of early T cells in non-severe SARS-CoV-2 infection. Findings of the study overall: Database matching using VDJdb favored anti-spike CD8 responses, with private and CD4 specificities left missing.

Individual cDNA molecules were tagged with unique molecular identifiers. TCRdb analysed the 5' RACE reads with MiXCR anew, one entry per CDR3 protein. This table has roughly 56,000 distinct CDR3 sequences, roughly a tenth appearing once. Note on this clonotype: What it binds is not known.

V was cut by 7 bases and J by 1 base, with 8 bases left in between. Germline CDR1 reads MDHEN; CDR2 reads SYDVKM. There are 13 residues in the CDR3. The sample was whole blood. The chain has TRBV28 and TRBJ1-5; D not certain. The sequence derives from an adult who was a healthcare worker with PCR-confirmed SARS-CoV-2 infection or an uninfected control (not recorded which). The CDR3: CASNQRSNQPQHF. CDR3 nucleotides: TGTGCCAGCAATCAGAGGAGCAATCAGCCCCAGCATTTT.